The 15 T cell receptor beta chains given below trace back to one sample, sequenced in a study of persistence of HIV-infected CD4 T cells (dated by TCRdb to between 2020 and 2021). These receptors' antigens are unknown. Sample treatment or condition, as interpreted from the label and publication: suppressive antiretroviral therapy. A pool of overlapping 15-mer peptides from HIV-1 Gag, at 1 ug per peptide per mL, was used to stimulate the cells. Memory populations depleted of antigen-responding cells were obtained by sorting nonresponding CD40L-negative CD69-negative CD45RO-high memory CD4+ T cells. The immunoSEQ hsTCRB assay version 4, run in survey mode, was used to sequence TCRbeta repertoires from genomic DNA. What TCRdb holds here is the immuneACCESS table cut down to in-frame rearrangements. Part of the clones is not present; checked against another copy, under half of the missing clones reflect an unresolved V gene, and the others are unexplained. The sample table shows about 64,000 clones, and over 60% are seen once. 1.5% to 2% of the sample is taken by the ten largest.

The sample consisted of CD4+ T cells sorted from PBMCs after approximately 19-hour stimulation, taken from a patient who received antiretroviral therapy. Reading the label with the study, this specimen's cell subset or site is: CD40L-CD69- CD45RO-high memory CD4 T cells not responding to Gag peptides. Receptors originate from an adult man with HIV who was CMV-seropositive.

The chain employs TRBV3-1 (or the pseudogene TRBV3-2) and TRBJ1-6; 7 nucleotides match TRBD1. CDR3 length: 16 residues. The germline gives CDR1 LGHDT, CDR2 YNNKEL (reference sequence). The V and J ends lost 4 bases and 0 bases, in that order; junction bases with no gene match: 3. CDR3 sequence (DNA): TGTGCCAGCAGCCCGGACAGGAGCTCCTATAATTCACCCCTCCACTTT. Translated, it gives CASSPDRSSYNSPLHF.

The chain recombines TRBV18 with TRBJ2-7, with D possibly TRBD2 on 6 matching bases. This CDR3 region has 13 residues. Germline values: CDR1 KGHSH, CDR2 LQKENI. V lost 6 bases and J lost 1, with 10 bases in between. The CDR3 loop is CASSRLGSYEQYF. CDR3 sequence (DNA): TGTGCCAGCTCGCGACTAGGATCCTACGAGCAGTACTTC. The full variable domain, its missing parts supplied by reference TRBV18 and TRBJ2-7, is NAGVMQNPRHLVRRRGQEARLRCSPMKGHSHVYWYRQLPEEGLKFMVYLQKENIIDESGMPKERFSAEFPKEGPSILRIQQVVRGDSAAYFCASSRLGSYEQYFGPGTRLTVT.

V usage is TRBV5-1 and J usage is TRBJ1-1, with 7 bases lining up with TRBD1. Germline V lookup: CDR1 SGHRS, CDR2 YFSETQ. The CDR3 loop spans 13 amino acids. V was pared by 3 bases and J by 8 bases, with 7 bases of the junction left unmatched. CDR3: CASSSNIQGEAFF. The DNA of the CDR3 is TGCGCCAGCAGCTCCAATATACAGGGGGAAGCTTTCTTT.

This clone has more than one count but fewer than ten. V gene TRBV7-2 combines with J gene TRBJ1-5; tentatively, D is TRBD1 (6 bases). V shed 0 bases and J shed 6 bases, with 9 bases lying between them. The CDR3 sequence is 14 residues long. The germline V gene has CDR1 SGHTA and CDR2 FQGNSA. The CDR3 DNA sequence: TGTGCCAGCAGCTTAGCGCTGGGGGCTCAGCCCCAGCATTTT. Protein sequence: CASSLALGAQPQHF.

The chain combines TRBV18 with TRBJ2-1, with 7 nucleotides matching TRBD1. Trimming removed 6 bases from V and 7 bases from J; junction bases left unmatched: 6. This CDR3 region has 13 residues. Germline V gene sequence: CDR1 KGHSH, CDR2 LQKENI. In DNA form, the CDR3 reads TGTGCCAGCTCTTCTGACAGGGAGAATGAGCAGTTCTTC. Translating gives CASSSDRENEQFF.

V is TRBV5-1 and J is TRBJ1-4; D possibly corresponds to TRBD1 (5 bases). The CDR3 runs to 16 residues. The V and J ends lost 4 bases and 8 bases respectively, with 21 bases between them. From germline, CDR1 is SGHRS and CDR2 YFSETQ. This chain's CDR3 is CASSTPDSYMREKLFF. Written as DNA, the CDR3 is TGCGCCAGCAGCACCCCTGACAGTTATATGCGAGAAAAACTGTTTTTT.

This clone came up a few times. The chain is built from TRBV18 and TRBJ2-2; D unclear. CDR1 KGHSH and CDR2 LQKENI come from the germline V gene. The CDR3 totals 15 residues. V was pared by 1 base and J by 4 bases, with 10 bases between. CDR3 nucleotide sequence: TGTGCCAGCTCACCACAAGGGTTGGGCACCGGGGAGCTGTTTTTT. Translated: CASSPQGLGTGELFF.

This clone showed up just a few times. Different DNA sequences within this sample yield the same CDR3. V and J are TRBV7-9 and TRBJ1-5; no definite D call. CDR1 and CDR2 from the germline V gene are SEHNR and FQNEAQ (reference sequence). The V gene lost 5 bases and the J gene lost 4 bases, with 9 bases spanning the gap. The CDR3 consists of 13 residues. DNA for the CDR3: TGTGCCAGCAGCCTTAGCGGGAATCAGCCCCAGCATTTT. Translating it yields CASSLSGNQPQHF.

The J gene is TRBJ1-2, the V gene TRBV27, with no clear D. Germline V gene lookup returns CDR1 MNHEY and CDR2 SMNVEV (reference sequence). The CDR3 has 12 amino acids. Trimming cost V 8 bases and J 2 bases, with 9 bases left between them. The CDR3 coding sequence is TGTGCCAGCGCCGGTCGGAACTATGGCTACACCTTC. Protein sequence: CASAGRNYGYTF.

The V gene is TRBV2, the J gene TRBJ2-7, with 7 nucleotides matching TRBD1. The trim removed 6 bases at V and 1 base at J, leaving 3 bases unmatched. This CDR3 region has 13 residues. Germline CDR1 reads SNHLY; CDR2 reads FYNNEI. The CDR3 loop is CASRRDRSYEQYF. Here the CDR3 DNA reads TGTGCCAGCAGAAGGGACAGATCCTACGAGCAGTACTTC.

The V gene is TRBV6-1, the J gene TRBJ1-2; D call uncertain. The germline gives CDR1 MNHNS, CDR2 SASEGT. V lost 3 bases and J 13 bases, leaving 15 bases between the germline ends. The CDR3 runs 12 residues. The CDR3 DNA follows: TGTGCCAGCAGTGATACGACCGTCTATCGCACCTTC. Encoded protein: CASSDTTVYRTF.

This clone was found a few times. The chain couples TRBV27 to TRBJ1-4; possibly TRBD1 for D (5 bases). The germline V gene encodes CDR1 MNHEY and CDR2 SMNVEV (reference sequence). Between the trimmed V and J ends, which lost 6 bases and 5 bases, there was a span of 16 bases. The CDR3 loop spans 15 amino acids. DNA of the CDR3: TGTGCCAGCAGGGGTCAGGGCGGGGGAAATGAAAAACTGTTTTTT. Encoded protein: CASRGQGGGNEKLFF.

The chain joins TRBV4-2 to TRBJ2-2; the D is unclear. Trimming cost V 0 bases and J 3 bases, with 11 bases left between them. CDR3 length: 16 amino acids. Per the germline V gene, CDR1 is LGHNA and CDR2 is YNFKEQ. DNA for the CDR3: TGTGCCAGCAGCCAAGAACTACAGACCTACACCGGGGAGCTGTTTTTT. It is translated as CASSQELQTYTGELFF.

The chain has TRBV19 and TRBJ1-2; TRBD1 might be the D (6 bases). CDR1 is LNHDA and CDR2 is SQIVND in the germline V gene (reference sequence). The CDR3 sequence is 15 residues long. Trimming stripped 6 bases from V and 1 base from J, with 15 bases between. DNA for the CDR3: TGTGCCAGTAGAAGAGACAGGTCCCTTAACTATGGCTACACCTTC. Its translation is CASRRDRSLNYGYTF.

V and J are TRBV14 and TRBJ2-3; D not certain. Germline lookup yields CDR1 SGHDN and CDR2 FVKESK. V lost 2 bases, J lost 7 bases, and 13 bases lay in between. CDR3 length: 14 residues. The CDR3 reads CASSQSVQKHTQYF. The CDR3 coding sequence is TGTGCCAGCAGCCAATCGGTACAGAAGCATACGCAGTATTTT.